The 29 T cell receptor delta chains given below trace back to one sample, sequenced in a study of γδ T cells in repeated Plasmodium falciparum infection. Vgamma9/Vdelta2+ and Vdelta2-negative gammadelta T cells were flow-sorted from PBMC for bulk sequencing. TCRdb re-called clones from the multiplex PCR reads via CATT. Of 70,000 to 95,000 delta-chain clones detected, roughly 1.4% appear once; the ten largest clones hold around 8.3%. Sequenced material: gamma-delta T cells from blood. The receptors here all came from a pool of human donors (malaria-infected and uninfected, not separated).

Concerning this clone: Given a far larger clone just one base away, this is likely a sequencing read error. The genes are TRDV1 and TRDJ1; 13 bases line up with TRDD3. TCRdb leaves out the J gene; it was filled in here by matching the DNA to germline. After removal of 0 bases from V and 3 bases from J, the junction contained 22 bases not matched to a gene. The CDR3 has 23 residues. Germline V gene sequence: CDR1 TSWWSYY, CDR2 QGS. The CDR3 spells CALGELIGLDTYWGIRYADKLIF. CDR3 nucleotides: TGTGCTCTTGGGGAACTTATTGGCCTAGACACGTACTGGGGGATACGCTATGCCGATAAACTCATCTTT.

In the case of this clone: A far larger clone is just one base off, so this is likely a read error. The chain links TRAV14/DV4 to TRDJ1; possibly TRDD3 for D (5 bases). The J gene is not listed in TCRdb, so it was assigned here from a DNA match to germline. Germline V lookup: CDR1 TSDPSYG, CDR2 QGSYDQQN (reference sequence). This CDR3 region has 21 residues. The CDR3 nucleotides are TGTGCAATGAGAGAGGGCATTGGTAACTACGTAAACTGGTTGTACACCGACAAACTCATCTTT. Amino acid sequence: CAMREGIGNYVNWLYTDKLIF.

This clone has just a few counts. This DNA translates differently at residue 11 from the TCRdb protein, which is that of a much larger clone; a read error is likely, and the protein shown is the DNA's own translation. The chain employs TRDV2 and TRDJ3, with TRDD3 matching over 10 bases. The J gene, absent from TCRdb, was called here by matching the DNA to germline. V dropped 1 base and J dropped 2; count of bases not matched to a gene: 16. Per germline, CDR1 GEAIGNYY and CDR2 EKD. The CDR3 contains 22 residues. The DNA for the CDR3 is TGTGCCTGTGACACTGTTATAACTGGGGGATGCGACGGAACCTGGGACACCCGACAGATGTTTTTC. It is translated as CACDTVITGGCDGTWDTRQMFF.

There are many counts of this clone. The junction differs from germline at one of its ends, possibly a read error. This chain uses TRDV1 with TRDJ1, with TRDD3 matching over 10 bases. The CDR3 is 26 amino acids. The germline gives CDR1 TSWWSYY, CDR2 QGS. CDR3 residues: CALGKLIQSKEGYWGMRGSYTDKLIF. The CDR3 nucleotides read TGTGCTCTTGGGAAACTAATCCAGTCCAAAGAGGGGTACTGGGGGATGAGAGGATCGTACACCGATAAACTCATCTTT.

This clone rates as medium-sized. The same CDR3 arises from other DNA sequences in this sample as well. This chain connects TRDV1 to TRDJ1; D is undetermined. CDR1 and CDR2 from the germline V gene are TSWWSYY and QGS. The CDR3 has 19 residues. Trimming cost V 6 bases and J 0 bases, with 26 bases left between them. As DNA, the CDR3 is TGTGCTCTTGGTAAGAGTTCTTTTCCCTTGGTACTTTACACCGATAAACTCATCTTT. Translating gives CALGKSSFPLVLYTDKLIF.

This clone appeared a few times. A read error is likely here: a far larger clone is one base away. Other DNA sequences in this specimen translate into the identical CDR3. V gene TRDV2 combines with J gene TRDJ1, with TRDD3 matching 8 bases. No J gene was available from TCRdb, and it was assigned here by a germline match of the DNA. Germline V gives CDR1 GEAIGNYY, CDR2 EKD. This CDR3 has 19 residues. The CDR3 sequence is CACDTLGGDTEGVTDKLIF. The CDR3 DNA sequence: TGTGCCTGTGACACCCTCGGTGGGGATACCGAGGGGGTCACCGACAAACTCATCTTT.

With respect to this clone: The protein given by TCRdb reflects a much larger clone and differs at residue 15 from this DNA's translation, likely from a read error; the protein shown is the DNA's translation. The rearrangement links TRDV2 to TRDJ1; TRDD3 aligns across 12 bases. TCRdb leaves out the J gene; it was filled in here by matching the DNA to germline. Germline CDR1 reads GEAIGNYY; CDR2 reads EKD. CDR3 length: 19 amino acids. The CDR3: CACDPLTGGYSEYTGKLIF. CDR3 coding DNA: TGTGCCTGTGATCCCCTTACTGGGGGATACTCAGAGTACACCGGTAAACTCATCTTT.

This clone was detected a few times. The protein that TCRdb holds for this DNA derives from a much larger clone and differs from the translated DNA at residue 16, which likely indicates a read error; the protein shown here is translated from the DNA. This chain joins TRDV2 and TRDJ1, with 8 bases identical to TRDD3. V gave up 2 bases and J gave up 3 bases; unmatched junction bases: 28. The CDR3 extends over 22 amino acids. The germline V gene encodes CDR1 GEAIGNYY and CDR2 EKD. In nucleotides, the CDR3 is TGTGCCTGTGACAGCCTGACTGGGGGGGACTCTGCAACTCTCAGCTTACCCGATAAACTCATCTTT. Residues: CACDSLTGGDSATLSLPDKLIF.

This clone was counted between two and nine times. TCRdb lists the protein of a much larger clone for this DNA, which differs at residue 8, so this is likely a read error; the protein given here is translated from the DNA itself. The J gene is TRDJ1, the V gene TRDV2; 7 bases map to TRDD3. Germline CDR1 and CDR2: GEAIGNYY and EKD. The V and J ends lost 4 bases and 5 bases, in that order; junction bases with no gene match: 15. This CDR3 contains 16 residues. CDR3 in DNA: TGTGCCTGTGAACCTGGGGCCGGATGGGGGAGAGATAAACTCATCTTT. This codes for CACEPGAGWGRDKLIF.

The table lists this clone with many counts. Other DNA sequences in the sample encode the same CDR3. The chain couples TRDV1 to TRDJ1, with 9 bases aligning to TRDD3. Trimming took 4 bases from V and 0 from J; bases not matched to a gene: 18. The CDR3 loop spans 20 amino acids. CDR1 and CDR2 (germline): TSWWSYY, QGS. CDR3 in amino acids: CALGGRGSFWGIQYTDKLIF. CDR3 bases: TGTGCTCTTGGGGGGAGGGGTTCTTTCTGGGGGATTCAATACACCGATAAACTCATCTTT.

As to this clone: This DNA translates differently at residue 20 from the TCRdb protein, which is that of a much larger clone; a read error is likely, and the protein shown is the DNA's own translation. The genes are TRDV2 and TRDJ1, with 7 bases aligning to TRDD3. TCRdb leaves out the J gene; it was filled in here by matching the DNA to germline. The length of the CDR3 is 23 residues. V lost 1 base, J lost 10 bases, and 38 bases stayed unmatched. In germline, CDR1 is GEAIGNYY, CDR2 EKD. The chain's CDR3 is CACDTVILTTSRTGDPSRGRLIF. As DNA, the CDR3 is TGTGCCTGTGACACTGTCATTCTCACTACCTCGCGTACTGGGGACCCTAGTAGGGGTAGACTCATCTTT.

In this sample, this clone turned up a few times. TCRdb records a much larger clone's protein for this DNA, with a difference at residue 13 that likely arises from a read error; the protein given is the translation of the DNA. V usage is TRDV1 and J usage is TRDJ1; 12 bases are a match to TRDD3. The J gene was missing in TCRdb and was found by matching the end of the DNA to germline. The CDR3 runs to 20 residues. With V trimmed by 3 bases and J by 0 bases, 14 bases remained unmatched. Germline V gene data show CDR1 as TSWWSYY and CDR2 as QGS. CDR3 protein: CALGDRRAGGYEMYTDKLIF. The CDR3 DNA sequence: TGTGCTCTTGGGGACCGGAGAGCTGGGGGATACGAGATGTACACCGATAAACTCATCTTT.

A remark on this clone: TCRdb pairs this DNA with a much larger clone's protein that differs at residue 12, likely a read error; the protein shown was translated from the DNA. In DNA form, the CDR3 reads TGTGCTCTTGGGGAACTCACAGCTCCTCTCTGTGTCGATAAACTCATCTTT. This sequence encodes CALGELTAPLCVDKLIF. J is TRDJ1 and V is TRDV1; D gene unclear. In the absence of a J gene in TCRdb, the DNA was matched to germline to assign it here. Germline CDR1 is TSWWSYY and CDR2 is QGS. The CDR3 sequence is 17 residues long. Trimming left V 0 bases short and J 4 bases short, with 18 bases between.

This clone has just a few counts. This DNA's translation differs at residue 10 from TCRdb's protein, which comes from a much larger clone; a read error is likely, and the protein shown is translated from the DNA. The gene calls are TRDV1 and TRDJ1; D ambiguous. The J gene was missing in TCRdb and was found by matching the end of the DNA to germline. Trimming cost V 4 bases and J 0 bases, with 24 bases left between them. The germline CDR1 and CDR2 sequences are TSWWSYY and QGS. The CDR3 has 19 amino acids. CDR3 sequence reads: CALGGLFYGPSSYTDKLIF. CDR3 coding DNA: TGTGCTCTTGGGGGGCTGTTTTACGGTCCGTCGTCGTACACCGATAAACTCATCTTT.

This clone has only a few counts. The translation of this DNA and the TCRdb protein of a much larger clone differ at residue 20, probably owing to a read error; the protein shown here is translated from the DNA. A V gene of TRDV2 was called, but no J gene was assigned; TRDD3 is the table's D call and was not checked against the DNA. From germline, CDR1 is GEAIGNYY and CDR2 EKD. The CDR3 totals 21 residues. The CDR3 bases are TGTGCCTGTGACACTTTACTGGGGGATACGCATGGCAGGGCCGGAACCGATAAACTCACCTTT. Protein: CACDTLLGDTHGRAGTDKLTF.

Concerning this clone itself: This DNA's translation and the protein TCRdb lists, from a much larger clone, do not match at residue 11, likely due to a read error; the protein shown is translated from the DNA. The V gene is TRDV3, the J gene TRDJ1; D uncertain. The J gene is not listed in TCRdb, so it was assigned here from a DNA match to germline. Germline V gene lookup returns CDR1 TVYSNPD and CDR2 GDNSRS (reference sequence). This CDR3 is built from 16 residues. CDR3 loop: CAFTGGTMKYNDKLIF. The CDR3 coding sequence is TGTGCATTCACGGGCGGGACAATGAAGTACAACGATAAACTCATCTTT.

This clone has only a few counts. The protein in TCRdb stems from a much larger clone and differs at residue 10 from this DNA's translation, likely a read error; here the protein is translated from the DNA. This chain joins TRDV1 and TRDJ1; D perhaps matches TRDD3 (6 bases). No J gene is reported in TCRdb; it was inferred here by comparing the DNA with germline. Trimming took 2 bases from V and 1 from J, leaving 29 bases between them. CDR1 TSWWSYY and CDR2 QGS come from the germline V gene. This CDR3 contains 21 residues. In DNA form, the CDR3 reads TGTGCTCTTGGGGAATTTAGCCCAGCACGCCGGGGATTCAGATTCACCGATAAACTCATCTTT. It codes for CALGEFSPARRGFRFTDKLIF.

As regards this clone: A read error is likely here: a far larger clone is one base away. The same CDR3 is also encoded by other DNA sequences in this sample. The rearrangement uses TRDV2 and TRDJ1; 8 bases line up with TRDD3. Here the J gene came from matching the DNA to germline, since TCRdb omits it. Germline V gene data show CDR1 as GEAIGNYY and CDR2 as EKD. The CDR3 has 19 residues. This chain's CDR3 is CACDTVGDPPRRRTDKLIF. In DNA, the CDR3 is TGTGCTTGTGACACCGTGGGGGATCCCCCTCGGAGGAGGACCGATAAACTCATCTTT.

This clone was counted ten times or more. The rearrangement joins TRDV2 to TRDJ1; 11 bases agree with TRDD3. The V gene's germline CDR1 is GEAIGNYY and CDR2 EKD. This CDR3 is 20 amino acids long. The V and J ends lost 0 bases and 2 bases, in that order; junction bases with no gene match: 16. The CDR3 is CACDTGLPTVLGDTTDKLIF. The CDR3 bases are TGTGCCTGTGACACCGGCCTTCCTACCGTCCTGGGGGATACTACCGATAAACTCATCTTT.

In this sample, this clone turned up a few times. TCRdb assigns this DNA the protein of a much larger clone, which departs from its translation at residue 4; this likely reflects a read error, and the protein shown comes from translating the DNA. The V gene is TRDV1, the J gene TRDJ1; the match to TRDD3 covers 7 bases. As TCRdb names no J gene, one was assigned here on the basis of a DNA match to germline. Germline V gives CDR1 TSWWSYY, CDR2 QGS. The junction had 6 bases not matched to a gene; V was cut back by 7 bases and J by 4 bases. CDR3 length: 13 residues. The CDR3 region has the DNA TGTGCTCTTGATAGGGGGATGGTCGATAAACTCATCTTT. It yields the protein CALDRGMVDKLIF.

On this clone: This DNA's translation differs at residue 5 from TCRdb's protein, which comes from a much larger clone; a read error is likely, and the protein shown is translated from the DNA. The chain recombines TRDV2 with TRDJ3; 12 nucleotides agree with TRDD3. Because TCRdb records no J gene, it was assigned here through a match of the DNA to germline. The V gene's germline CDR1 is GEAIGNYY and CDR2 EKD. This CDR3 is 20 amino acids long. Trimming removed 2 bases from V and 2 bases from J; junction bases left unmatched: 9. CDR3 in DNA: TGTGCCTGTGACATGTACTGGGGGATACAAACGGCCTGGGACACCCGACAGATGTTTTTC. Translating it yields CACDMYWGIQTAWDTRQMFF.

Note on this clone: The TCRdb protein comes from a much larger clone and disagrees with this DNA's translation at residue 7, likely due to a read error; the protein given here is derived from the DNA. V gene TRDV1 combines with J gene TRDJ1; the D call may be TRDD2 or TRDD3 (6 bases each). The J gene, absent from TCRdb, was called here by matching the DNA to germline. Trimming left V 0 bases short and J 0 bases short, with 32 bases between. The CDR3 covers 23 residues. CDR1 is TSWWSYY, CDR2 QGS, per germline. The CDR3 bases are TGTGCTCTTGGGGAACTCCCCTTCCCTTACTATCGCGGATTGGGGGGCTACACCGATAAACTCATCTTT. This codes for CALGELPFPYYRGLGGYTDKLIF.

Turning to this clone: This is likely an artifact of a read error, given a far larger clone one base away. Other DNA sequences of this sample code for an identical CDR3. The chain carries TRDV2 and TRDJ1; 8 bases agree with TRDD3. Germline V gene sequence: CDR1 GEAIGNYY, CDR2 EKD. The CDR3 sequence is 16 residues long. The CDR3 loop reads CACDTATGGLTDKLIF. CDR3 nucleotide sequence: TGTGCCTGCGACACAGCGACTGGGGGTCTCACCGATAAACTCATCTTT.

This clone was counted only a few times. TCRdb's listed protein matches a much larger clone and diverges from this DNA's translation at residue 5, likely through a read error; the protein shown comes from the DNA. DNA for the CDR3: TGTGCCTTCGACGAGCTGTACTGGGGGATACTGAGGGACACCGATAAACTCATCTTT. It yields the protein CAFDELYWGILRDTDKLIF. The rearrangement uses TRDV3 and TRDJ1, with 12 bases matching TRDD3. TCRdb leaves out the J gene; it was filled in here by matching the DNA to germline. After removal of 3 bases from V and 0 bases from J, the junction contained 17 bases not matched to a gene. The germline V gene encodes CDR1 TVYSNPD and CDR2 GDNSRS (reference sequence). The CDR3 sequence is 19 residues long.

The sample holds many counts of this clone. The protein held in TCRdb is that of a much larger clone and does not match this DNA's translation at residue 16, likely because of a read error; the protein shown is translated from the DNA. The V gene is TRDV2, the J gene TRDJ3; D may be TRDD3 (5 bases). This CDR3 is 18 amino acids long. Germline V gene sequence: CDR1 GEAIGNYY, CDR2 EKD. CDR3 DNA sequence: TGTGCCTGTGACACCCTCCTCCAGAGCTCCTGGGACACCCGACAGACGTTTTTC. This encodes CACDTLLQSSWDTRQTFF.

Details on this clone: The TCRdb protein comes from a much larger clone and disagrees with this DNA's translation at residue 7, likely due to a read error; the protein given here is derived from the DNA. The rearrangement uses TRDV2 and TRDJ3, with TRDD3 matching 13 bases. Germline matching of the DNA provided the J gene here, since TCRdb leaves it blank. The CDR3 spans 23 residues. The germline CDR1 and CDR2 sequences are GEAIGNYY and EKD. V shed 0 bases and J 0 bases; nucleotides not matched to a gene: 13. This CDR3 reads CACDTVPGLGDTRSSWDTRQMFF. The CDR3 DNA is TGTGCCTGTGACACCGTTCCGGGACTGGGGGATACGCGGAGCTCCTGGGACACCCGACAGATGTTTTTC.

Details on this clone: Translating this DNA gives a protein that differs at residue 17 from the TCRdb one, which belongs to a much larger clone; a read error is likely, and the protein shown is this translation. The J gene went uncalled, whereas the V gene is TRDV2; the D call in the table, TRDD3, was not verified against the DNA. The CDR3 spans 19 residues. Germline V gene sequence: CDR1 GEAIGNYY, CDR2 EKD. The CDR3 loop reads CACVPVLGDTGWDTRQTFF. CDR3 coding DNA: TGTGCCTGTGTCCCCGTACTGGGGGATACGGGCTGGGACACCCGACAGACGTTTTTC.

A remark on this clone: The same CDR3 also results from other DNA sequences found in this sample. This chain uses TRDV1 with TRDJ1, with TRDD3 matching over 11 bases. Since TCRdb gives no J gene, matching the DNA to germline was used here to assign it. V was clipped by 3 bases and J by 2 bases; unmatched bases: 23. The CDR3 has 22 amino acids. Germline assignment: CDR1 TSWWSYY and CDR2 QGS. CDR3 loop: CALGDPPAYTGGYAKKTDKLIF. The CDR3 DNA follows: TGTGCTCTTGGGGACCCCCCCGCCTACACTGGGGGATATGCAAAAAAGACCGATAAACTCATCTTT.

This clone has at least ten counts. Other DNA sequences in this sample translate to the same CDR3. The rearrangement joins TRDV1 to TRDJ1, with 7 bases fitting TRDD2. After removal of 5 bases from V and 0 bases from J, the junction contained 30 bases not matched to a gene. Germline values: CDR1 TSWWSYY, CDR2 QGS. This CDR3 has 23 residues. Written as DNA, the CDR3 is TGTGCTCTTGGGTCGTCCTTACCTTCCTGCCGGGCGGATTGCGCATCGTACACCGATAAACTCATCTTT. Its translation: CALGSSLPSCRADCASYTDKLIF.